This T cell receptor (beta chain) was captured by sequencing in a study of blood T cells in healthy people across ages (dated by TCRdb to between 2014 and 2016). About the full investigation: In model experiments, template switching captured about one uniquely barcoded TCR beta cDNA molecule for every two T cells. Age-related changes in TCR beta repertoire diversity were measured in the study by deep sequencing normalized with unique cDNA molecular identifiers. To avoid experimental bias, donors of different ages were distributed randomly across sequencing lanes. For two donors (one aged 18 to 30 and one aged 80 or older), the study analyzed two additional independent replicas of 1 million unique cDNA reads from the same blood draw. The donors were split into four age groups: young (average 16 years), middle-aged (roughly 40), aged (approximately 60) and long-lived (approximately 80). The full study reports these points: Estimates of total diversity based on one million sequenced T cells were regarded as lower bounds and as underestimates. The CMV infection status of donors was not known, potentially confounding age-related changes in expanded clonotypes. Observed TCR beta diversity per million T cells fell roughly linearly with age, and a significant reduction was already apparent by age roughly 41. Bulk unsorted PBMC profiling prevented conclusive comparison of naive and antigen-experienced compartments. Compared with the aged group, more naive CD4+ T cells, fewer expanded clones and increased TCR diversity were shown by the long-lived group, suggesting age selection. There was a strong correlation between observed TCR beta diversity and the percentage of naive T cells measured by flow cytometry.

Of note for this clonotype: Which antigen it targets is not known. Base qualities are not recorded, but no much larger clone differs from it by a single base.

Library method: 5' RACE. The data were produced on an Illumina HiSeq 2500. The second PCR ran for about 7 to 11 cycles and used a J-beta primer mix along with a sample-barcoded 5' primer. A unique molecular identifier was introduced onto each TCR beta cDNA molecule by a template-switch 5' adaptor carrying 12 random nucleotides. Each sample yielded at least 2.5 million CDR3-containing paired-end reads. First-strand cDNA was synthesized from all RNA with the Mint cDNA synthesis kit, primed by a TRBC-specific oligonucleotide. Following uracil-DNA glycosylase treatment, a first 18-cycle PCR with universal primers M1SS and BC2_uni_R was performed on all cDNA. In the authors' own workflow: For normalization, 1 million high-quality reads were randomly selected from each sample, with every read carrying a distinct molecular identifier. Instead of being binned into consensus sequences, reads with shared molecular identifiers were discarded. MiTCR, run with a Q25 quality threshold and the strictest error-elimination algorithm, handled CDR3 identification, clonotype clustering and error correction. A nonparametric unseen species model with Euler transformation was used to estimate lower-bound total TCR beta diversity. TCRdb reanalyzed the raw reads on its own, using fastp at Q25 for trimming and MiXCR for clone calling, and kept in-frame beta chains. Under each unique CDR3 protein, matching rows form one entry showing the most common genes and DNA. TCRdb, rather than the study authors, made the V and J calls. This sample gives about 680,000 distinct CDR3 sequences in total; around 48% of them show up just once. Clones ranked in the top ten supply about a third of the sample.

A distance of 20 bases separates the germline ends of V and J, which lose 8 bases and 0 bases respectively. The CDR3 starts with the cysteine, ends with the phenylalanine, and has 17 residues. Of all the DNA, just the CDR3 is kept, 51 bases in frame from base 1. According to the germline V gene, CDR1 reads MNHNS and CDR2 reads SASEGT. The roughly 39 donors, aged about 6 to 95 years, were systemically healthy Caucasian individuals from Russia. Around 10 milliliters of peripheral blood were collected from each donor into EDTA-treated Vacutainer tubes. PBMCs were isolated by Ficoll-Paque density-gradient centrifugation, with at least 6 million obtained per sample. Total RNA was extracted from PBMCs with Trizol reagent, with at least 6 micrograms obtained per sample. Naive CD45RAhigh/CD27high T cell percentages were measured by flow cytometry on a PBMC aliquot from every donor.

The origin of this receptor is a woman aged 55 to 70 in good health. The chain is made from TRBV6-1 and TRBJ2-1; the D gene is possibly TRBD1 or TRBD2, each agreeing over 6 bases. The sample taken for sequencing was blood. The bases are TGTGCCAGCCTCCTTGCCGAAGGGGGGACCTCCTACAATGAGCAGTTCTTC. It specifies CASLLAEGGTSYNEQFF.